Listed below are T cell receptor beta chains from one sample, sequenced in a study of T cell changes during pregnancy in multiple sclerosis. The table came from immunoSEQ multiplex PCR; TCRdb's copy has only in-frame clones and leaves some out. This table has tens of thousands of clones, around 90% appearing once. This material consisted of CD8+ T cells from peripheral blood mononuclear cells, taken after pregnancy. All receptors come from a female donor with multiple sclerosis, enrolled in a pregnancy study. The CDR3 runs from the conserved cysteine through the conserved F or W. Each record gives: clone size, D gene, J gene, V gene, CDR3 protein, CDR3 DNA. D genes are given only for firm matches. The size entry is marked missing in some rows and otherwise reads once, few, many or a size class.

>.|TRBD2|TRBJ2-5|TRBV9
CASSVGGGAETQYF
TGTGCCAGCAGCGTAGGGGGAGGGGCAGAGACCCAGTACTTC
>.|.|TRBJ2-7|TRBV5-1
CASSAAKAGSSYEQYF
TGCGCCAGCAGCGCAGCAAAGGCTGGGAGCTCCTACGAGCAGTACTTC
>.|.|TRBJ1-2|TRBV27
CASSLKGPYGYTF
TGTGCCAGCAGTTTAAAGGGGCCCTATGGCTACACCTTC
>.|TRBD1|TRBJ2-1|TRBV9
CASSAPGQGDPNEQFF
TGTGCCAGCAGCGCCCCGGGACAGGGGGATCCCAATGAGCAGTTCTTC
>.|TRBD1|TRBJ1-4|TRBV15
CATSRGQGTTNEKLFF
TGTGCCACCAGCAGGGGACAGGGCACAACTAATGAAAAACTGTTTTTT
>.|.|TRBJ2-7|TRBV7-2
CASSLSRTVSYEQYF
TGTGCCAGCAGCTTATCGCGAACCGTATCCTACGAGCAGTACTTC
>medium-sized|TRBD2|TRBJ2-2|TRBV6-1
CASSGLAGGPGELFF
TGTGCCAGCAGTGGACTAGCGGGGGGGCCCGGGGAGCTGTTTTTT
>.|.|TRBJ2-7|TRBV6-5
CASSQGGGTYEQYF
TGTGCCAGCAGCCAAGGGGGAGGGACTTACGAGCAGTACTTC
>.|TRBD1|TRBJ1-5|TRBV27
CASSPQGVQPQHF
TGTGCCAGCAGTCCCCAGGGGGTCCAGCCCCAGCATTTT
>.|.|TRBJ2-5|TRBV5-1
CASSSDGQSQETQYF
TGCGCCAGCAGCTCCGACGGACAGAGCCAAGAGACCCAGTACTTC
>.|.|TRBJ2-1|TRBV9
CASSADGYLNEQFF
TGTGCCAGCAGCGCCGACGGGTATCTCAATGAGCAGTTCTTC
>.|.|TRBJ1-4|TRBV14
CASSQDRRELFF
TGTGCCAGCAGCCAAGATAGGCGGGAACTGTTTTTT
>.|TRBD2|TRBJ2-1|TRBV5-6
CASSLTSGRGISYNEQFF
TGTGCCAGCAGCTTGACTAGCGGGAGGGGGATATCCTACAATGAGCAGTTCTTC
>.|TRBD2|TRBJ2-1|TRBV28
CASSPSYGGLGTSFHNEQFF
TGTGCCAGCAGCCCTTCTTACGGGGGGTTAGGGACTAGCTTCCACAATGAGCAGTTCTTC
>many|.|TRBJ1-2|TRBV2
CASSGSREGYTF
TGTGCCAGCAGTGGCTCGCGCGAGGGCTACACCTTC